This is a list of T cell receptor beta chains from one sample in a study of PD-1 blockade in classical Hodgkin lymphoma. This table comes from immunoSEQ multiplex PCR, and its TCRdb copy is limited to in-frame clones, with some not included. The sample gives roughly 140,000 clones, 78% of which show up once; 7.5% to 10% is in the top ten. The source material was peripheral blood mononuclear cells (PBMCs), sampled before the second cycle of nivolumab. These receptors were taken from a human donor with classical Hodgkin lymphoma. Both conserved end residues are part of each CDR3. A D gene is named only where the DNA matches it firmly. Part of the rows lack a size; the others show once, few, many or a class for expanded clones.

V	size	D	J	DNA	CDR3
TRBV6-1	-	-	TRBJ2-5	TGTGCCAGCAGCAGCCGGGACACCCAAGAGACCCAGTACTTC	CASSSRDTQETQYF
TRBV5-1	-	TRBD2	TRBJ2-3	TGCGCCAGCAGCCTTCTGGGAGCGGGAGGGCCCATAGATACGCAGTATTTT	CASSLLGAGGPIDTQYF
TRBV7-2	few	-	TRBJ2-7	TGTGCCAGCAGCTTAGCGTGGGGCGGGGCCTACGAGCAGTACTTC	CASSLAWGGAYEQYF
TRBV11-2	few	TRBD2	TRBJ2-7	TGTGCCAGCAGCTTCTTAGGGCGGGGGTCCTCCTACGAGCAGTACTTC	CASSFLGRGSSYEQYF
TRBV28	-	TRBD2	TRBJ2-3	TGTGCCAGCAGTTCCCGCCTCAGGGAGGGAGATACGCAGTATTTT	CASSSRLREGDTQYF
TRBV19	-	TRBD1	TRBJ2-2	TGTGCCAGTAGTGTAGACGACAGGGGCCCCGGGGAGCTGTTTTTT	CASSVDDRGPGELFF
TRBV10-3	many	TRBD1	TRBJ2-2	TGTGCCATGGGGACAGGGCAGGAGAGCGGGGAGCTGTTTTTT	CAMGTGQESGELFF
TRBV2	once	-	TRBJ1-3	TGTGCCAGCAGCCCAGTTAGCTCTGGAAACACCATATATTTT	CASSPVSSGNTIYF
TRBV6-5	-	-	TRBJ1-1	TGTGCCAGCAGTTACGATACAGGGTATTTGAACACTGAAGCTTTCTTT	CASSYDTGYLNTEAFF
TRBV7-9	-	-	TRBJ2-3	TGTGCCAGCAGCTTAGAGGTGACAGATACGCAGTATTTT	CASSLEVTDTQYF
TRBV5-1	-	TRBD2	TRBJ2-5	TGCGCCAGCAGCTTGTCGGCGGGGGGACTACAAGAGACCCAGTACTTC	CASSLSAGGLQETQYF
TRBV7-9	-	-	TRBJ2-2	TGTGCCAGCAGCTCCGCCGGGAAGAAACTTTCGACCGGGGAGCTGTTTTTT	CASSSAGKKLSTGELFF
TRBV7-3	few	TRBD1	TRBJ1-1	TGTGCCAGCAGCTTCTCGGCAGGGGGGAACACTGAAGCTTTCTTT	CASSFSAGGNTEAFF
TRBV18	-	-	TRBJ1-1	TGTGCCAGCTCACCAGCACAGAACACTGAAGCTTTCTTT	CASSPAQNTEAFF
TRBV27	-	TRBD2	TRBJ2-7	TGTGCCAGCAGTTACCCCACTAGCGGGAGTACCGAGCAGTACTTC	CASSYPTSGSTEQYF
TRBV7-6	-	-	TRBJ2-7	TGTGCCAGCAGCGCAGGACAGAGACCTTACGAGCAGTACTTC	CASSAGQRPYEQYF
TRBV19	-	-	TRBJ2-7	TGTGCCAGTAGTATTGGTGGGAACTACGAGCAGTACTTC	CASSIGGNYEQYF
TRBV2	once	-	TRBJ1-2	TGTGCCAGCAGTGAAGGCAGCTATGGCTACACCTTC	CASSEGSYGYTF
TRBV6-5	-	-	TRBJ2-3	TGTGCCAGCGGTGTTCAAGAGCAGTATTTT	CASGVQEQYF
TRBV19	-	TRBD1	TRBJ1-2	TGTGCCAGTAGTATATCCGACAGGGGGAATGGCTACACCTTC	CASSISDRGNGYTF
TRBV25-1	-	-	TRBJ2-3	TGTGCCAGCATCGACAGAGGCCCGGGTACGCAGTATTTT	CASIDRGPGTQYF
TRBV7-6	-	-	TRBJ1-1	TGTGCCAGCAGCTTAGCGGCGGAAGGGAACACTGAAGCTTTCTTT	CASSLAAEGNTEAFF
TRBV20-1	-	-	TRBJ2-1	TGCAGTGCTAGAAGTAATGAGCAGTTCTTC	CSARSNEQFF
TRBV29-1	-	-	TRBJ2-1	TGCAGCACCCGGGATTCGAATGAGCAGTTCTTC	CSTRDSNEQFF
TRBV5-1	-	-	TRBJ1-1	TGCGCCAGCAGCTCGGGACTAAGCTACACTGAAGCTTTCTTT	CASSSGLSYTEAFF
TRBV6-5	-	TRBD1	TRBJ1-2	TGTGCCAGCAGTCCCGGGACAGGGATACACTATGGCTACACCTTC	CASSPGTGIHYGYTF